Below are 3 T cell receptor beta chains sequenced from a single sample in a study of blood T cells in healthy people across ages. Sample-barcoded 5' priming and a J-beta primer mix drove a second PCR of about 7 to 11 cycles. TCRdb reprocessed the 5' RACE reads via MiXCR and lists one record per CDR3 protein. The sample yields about 1 million distinct CDR3 sequences, around 45% seen once. The sample was blood. The receptors derive from a woman aged 55-70 years in good health.

In this sample, this clonotype turned up a few times. Here the CDR3 DNA reads TGCAGTGCTACGCTCCTCGGAGAGACCCAGTACTTC. This translates into CSATLLGETQYF. The chain is built from TRBV20-1 and TRBJ2-5; D uncertain. V lost 4 bases to trimming and J lost 4 bases, with 10 bases between them. Germline CDR1 reads DFQATT; CDR2 reads SNEGSKA (reference sequence). The CDR3 length is 12 residues.

The V call is TRBV7-9, the J call TRBJ1-5; 8 nucleotides align to TRBD1. With V trimmed by 5 bases and J by 15 bases, 15 bases remained unmatched. Germline CDR1 and CDR2: SEHNR and FQNEAQ (reference sequence). The CDR3 spans 14 residues. The CDR3 sequence is CASSPPGQGSRVHF. CDR3 nucleotides: TGTGCCAGCAGCCCCCCCGGACAGGGCTCACGGGTGCATTTT.

The rearrangement links TRBV27 to TRBJ1-1; tentatively, D is TRBD1 (6 bases). The V and J ends lost 8 bases and 8 bases respectively, with 15 bases between them. The CDR3 consists of 12 residues. CDR1 and CDR2 (germline): MNHEY, SMNVEV (reference sequence). CDR3 region: CASADETGEAFF. CDR3 nucleotides: TGTGCCAGCGCCGACGAGACAGGAGAAGCTTTCTTT.